This T cell receptor (beta chain) was sequenced during a study of CD8 T cells in Susac syndrome. Random-hexamer reverse transcription was applied to about 0.45 to 1 ug RNA. Across 54 Vbeta and 13 Jbeta, TCR beta CDR3 was amplified with immunoSEQ multiplex PCR. TCRdb re-called the immunoSEQ multiplex PCR reads through MiXCR, storing one row per CDR3 protein. The sample holds approximately 150,000 distinct CDR3 sequences; 90% to 96% are singletons and the top ten take roughly 0.08%. The ends were cut back, 4 bases at V and 2 bases at J, with 10 bases in the middle. This CDR3 contains 14 residues. CDR1 is SGDLS and CDR2 is YYNGEE in the germline V gene.

Sequencing was performed on CD4+ T cells from PBMCs. This receptor was identified in a human donor with Susac syndrome. V is TRBV9 and J is TRBJ1-3, with TRBD1 as a possible D gene (5 bases). CDR3 nucleotides: TGTGCCAGCAGCCCCCCAGGGACTGGAAACACCATATATTTT. Amino acids: CASSPPGTGNTIYF.